The rows below give T cell receptor beta chains drawn from one sample of a study of blood T cells in healthy people across ages. One entry per CDR3 protein results from TCRdb running MiXCR on the 5' RACE reads. This repertoire shows roughly 700,000 distinct CDR3 sequences, approximately 25% found once; its top ten account for more than 8.5%. This sample also belongs to another study, concerning T cells of mothers and their children.

Sequencing was carried out using blood. Receptors were obtained from a boy younger than 18 in good health. CDR3s include the opening cysteine and the closing phenylalanine or tryptophan. The order of the fields is clone size, V gene, D gene, J gene, CDR3 DNA, CDR3 protein. D genes are given only for firm matches. Not every row has a clone size; where given, it reads once, few, many or a size class.

>-|TRBV29-1|-|TRBJ1-5
TGCAGCGTCAAAGATAGCAATCAGCCCCAGCATTTT
CSVKDSNQPQHF
>-|TRBV29-1|-|TRBJ2-3
TGCAGCGTTGATTCTTTTGCCCTGAGCACAGATACGCAGTATTTT
CSVDSFALSTDTQYF
>-|TRBV20-1|-|TRBJ1-1
TGCAGTGCTATTCGGACGGCTAACCCAGAAGCTTTCTTT
CSAIRTANPEAFF
>few|TRBV2|TRBD2|TRBJ2-1
TGTGCCAGCACTCTCGGACTAGCGGGAAGAGGGCAGTTCTTC
CASTLGLAGRGQFF
>-|TRBV4-1|TRBD1|TRBJ1-1
TGCGCCAGCAGCCAAGACCGCGCGGGCTTCGCTGACAGGGAAGGCGAGGACACTGAAGCTTTCTTT
CASSQDRAGFADREGEDTEAFF
>few|TRBV9|-|TRBJ2-7
TGTGCCAGCAGCGTAGAAATTGGGACCTACAAGCAGTACTTC
CASSVEIGTYKQYF
>few|TRBV20-1|-|TRBJ1-2
TGCAGTGCTGGACCTACGGACAGCCCCTATGGCTACACCTTC
CSAGPTDSPYGYTF
>-|TRBV10-3|-|TRBJ1-3
TGTGCCATCAGTGACACAGGGATCTCTGGAAACACCATATATTTT
CAISDTGISGNTIYF
>-|TRBV7-3|TRBD2|TRBJ2-5
TGTGCCACGTCCCCTCCGGGACTAGCGGGAGTCCGGGAGACCCAGTACTTC
CATSPPGLAGVRETQYF
>-|TRBV2|-|TRBJ2-5
TGTGCCAGCACCACGGGCAGCGGTGGGGGAGAGACCCAGTACTTC
CASTTGSGGGETQYF
>-|TRBV21-1|-|TRBJ2-5
TGTGCCAGCAGCACAGGACAGGGTAGACGAGAGACCCAGTACTTC
CASSTGQGRRETQYF
>-|TRBV6-6|-|TRBJ2-7
TGTGCCAGCAGTTACGTTGCGGGCTCGCAGTACTTC
CASSYVAGSQYF
>many|TRBV19|-|TRBJ1-5
TGTGCCAGTAGTATCCCCAATCAGCCCCAGCATTTT
CASSIPNQPQHF
>-|TRBV6-5|-|TRBJ2-7
TGTGCCAGCAGTGTCCTGGACAGCTCCTACGAGCAGTACTTC
CASSVLDSSYEQYF
>-|TRBV5-1|TRBD1|TRBJ2-1
TGCGCCAGCGTAAACGGACAGGGCTCCTACAATGAGCAGTTCTTC
CASVNGQGSYNEQFF
>-|TRBV6-1|-|TRBJ1-1
TGTGCCAGCAGTGTTGGGGCTGAAGCTTTCTTT
CASSVGAEAFF
>-|TRBV4-1|TRBD1|TRBJ2-7
TGCGCCAGCAGCCAAGAAGGGGGAACAGGGGGACTCGAGCAGTACTTC
CASSQEGGTGGLEQYF
>once|TRBV28|-|TRBJ1-5
TGTGCCAGCAGTTTTCGGCTCGGCCAGCCCCAGCATTTT
CASSFRLGQPQHF
>few|TRBV29-1|-|TRBJ2-3
TGCAGCGTTGGACTCAGGGCCACAGATACGCAGTATTTT
CSVGLRATDTQYF
>-|TRBV4-3|TRBD1|TRBJ1-2
TGCGCCAGCAGCCAAGACGGACAGGGATGGACTAACTATGGCTACACCTTC
CASSQDGQGWTNYGYTF
>-|TRBV29-1|-|TRBJ2-5
TGCAGCGTTGAGATGGGATCCTATGAGCGGTTCTTC
CSVEMGSYERFF
>-|TRBV7-2|-|TRBJ1-1
TGTGCCAGCAGCTCCCTCGGGTCCGGGGCGACGAGGAACACTGAAGCTTTCTTT
CASSSLGSGATRNTEAFF
>-|TRBV4-2|-|TRBJ2-4
TGTGCCAGCAGCCAAGATGAGGGCGGACTAGCCAAAAACATTCAGTACTTC
CASSQDEGGLAKNIQYF